This TCR beta chain was recorded in a study of beta chain features in type 1 diabetes. The CDR3 extends over 15 amino acids. Deletions cut 1 base from V and 0 bases from J, with 12 bases between. Germline CDR1 reads GTSNPN; CDR2 reads SVGIG (reference sequence). The isolated RNA, all of it, was reverse transcribed, so expressed TCRB transcripts were what got sequenced. The assay was immunoSEQ multiplex PCR, and TCRdb's table has in-frame clones only and misses some. The sample has fewer than 500,000 clones, approximately 15% seen once. Findings and limits, study-wide: High-TCR-expressing cells could be over-represented by cDNA sequencing. Comparison showed that naive, central memory and Treg TCRB repertoires appeared more similar among patients than among healthy donors. The question left open here concerned HLA type influencing TCRB rearrangement.

This clone came up a few times. Its specificity is unknown. The chain joins TRBV30 to TRBJ1-1, with a weak D call TRBD1 (6 bases). This TCR came from a man under 40 in good health. The sample taken for sequencing was naive CD4+ T cells from blood. The CDR3, as DNA: TGTGCCTGGAGTGGAATCAGGGGCATGAACACTGAAGCTTTCTTT. Residues: CAWSGIRGMNTEAFF. Full variable domain (remainder filled in from reference TRBV30 and TRBJ1-1): SQTIHQWPATLVQPVGSPLSLECTVEGTSNPNLYWYRQAAGRGLQLLFYSVGIGQISSEVPQNLSASRPQDRQFILSSKKLLLSDSGFYLCAWSGIRGMNTEAFFGQGTRLTVV.